The clone carrying this T cell receptor beta chain has more than one count but fewer than ten. Its specificity is unknown. Germline trimming cut 6 bases from V and 9 bases from J; bases unmatched to any gene: 10. CDR1 is SNHLY, CDR2 FYNNEI, per germline. The CDR3 covers 13 residues. The entry originates in a study of memory CD4+ T cells and cytomegalovirus serostatus. Study conclusions and caveats: Suggested: most of the CMV-linked TCR signature lies in CD4+ memory cells. Median bootstrapped AUC for CMV status was approximately 0.96 originally, just under 0.93 US-trained. About two fifths of the roughly 150 known CMV-associated TCRbeta sequences appeared in CD4+ memory.

Sequencing used immunoSEQ multiplex PCR; TCRdb keeps in-frame clones, though not all of them. This sample has 40,000 to 45,000 clones; approximately 82% occur once, and the top ten carry roughly 2%. Single viable CD3+CD4+CD8-CD45RO+ cells were sorted as the memory CD4+ T cells. The specimen sequenced was memory CD4+ T cells from blood. The sequence derives from an adult in good health and CMV-seronegative. This sequence joins TRBV2 and TRBJ2-7; 8 nucleotides align to TRBD1. The CDR3 sequence is CASRKDREGAQYF. In DNA form, the CDR3 reads TGTGCCAGCAGGAAGGACAGGGAAGGGGCGCAGTACTTC.